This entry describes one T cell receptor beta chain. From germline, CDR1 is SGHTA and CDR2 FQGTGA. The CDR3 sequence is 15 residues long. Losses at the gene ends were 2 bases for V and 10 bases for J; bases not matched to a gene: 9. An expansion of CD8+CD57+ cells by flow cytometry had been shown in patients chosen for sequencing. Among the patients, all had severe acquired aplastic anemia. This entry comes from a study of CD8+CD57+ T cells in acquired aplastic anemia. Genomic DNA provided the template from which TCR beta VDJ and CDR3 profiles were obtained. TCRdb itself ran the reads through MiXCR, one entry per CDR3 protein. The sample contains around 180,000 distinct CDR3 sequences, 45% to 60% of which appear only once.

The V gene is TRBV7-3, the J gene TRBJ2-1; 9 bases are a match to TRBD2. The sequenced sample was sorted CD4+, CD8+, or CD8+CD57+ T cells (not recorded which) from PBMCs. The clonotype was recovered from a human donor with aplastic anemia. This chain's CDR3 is CASSLGLAGVEEQFF. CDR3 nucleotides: TGTGCCAGCAGCTTAGGGTTAGCGGGAGTTGAGGAGCAGTTCTTC.